This T cell receptor beta chain was sequenced in a study of blood T cells in healthy people across ages. Study-level background: Roughly one uniquely barcoded beta molecule per two T cells was captured.

As for this clonotype: Its target is unknown.

Study-level points and caveats: Estimates drawn from one million T cells were deemed to understate diversity. For the donors, CMV status was unknown and possibly confounded expanded clonotype changes.

CDR3 length equals 16 residues. Germline CDR1 and CDR2: SGHRS and YFSETQ. V lost 0 bases to trimming and J lost 2 bases, with 13 bases between them. A second roughly 6 to 11 cycle PCR used barcoded and J-beta primers. TCRdb fed the 5' RACE reads into MiXCR, producing one record per CDR3 protein. The sample yields about 1.5 million distinct CDR3 sequences, 35% to 45% seen once. The receptor's source is a woman in her late teens or twenties in good health. Sample: blood. The rearrangement links TRBV5-1 to TRBJ2-3, with D maybe TRBD1 (6 bases). The CDR3 loop is CASSLDRDTDTDTQYF. CDR3 sequence (DNA): TGCGCCAGCAGCTTGGATCGGGACACCGACACAGATACGCAGTATTTT.